These 23 T cell receptor beta chains originate from one sample sequenced in a study of T cell clones after liver transplantation. Libraries were prepared by immunoSEQ multiplex PCR; TCRdb keeps only in-frame clonotypes and omits some of them. Of 65,000 to 90,000 clones listed, more than 75% were seen once; the top ten hold approximately 2.6%. Specimen: CD4+ T cells from blood, collected before liver transplant. Source of these receptors: a human donor who received a liver transplant.

The V and J genes are TRBV5-1 and TRBJ2-2; TRBD1 matches 9 bases. V was pared by 0 bases and J by 5 bases, with 5 bases of the junction left unmatched. The CDR3 has 16 residues. The germline gives CDR1 SGHRS, CDR2 YFSETQ. CDR3 DNA sequence: TGCGCCAGCAGCTTGGCAGGGGACAGGGCGACCGGGGAGCTGTTTTTT. Its protein product is CASSLAGDRATGELFF.

Concerning this clone itself: One end of the junction varies from germline; a read error may be responsible. This chain links TRBV7-7 with TRBJ2-6; D call uncertain. The CDR3 consists of 16 residues. Germline CDR1 and CDR2: SSHAT and FNYEAQ (reference sequence). In DNA form, the CDR3 reads TGTGCTAGCAGCTTGCCCGGGCCCTCTGGGGCCAACGTCCTGACTTTC. Residues: CASSLPGPSGANVLTF. Full variable domain (rest looked up from reference TRBV7-7 and TRBJ2-6): GAGVSQSPRYKVTKRGQDVTLRCDPISSHATLYWYQQALGQGPEFLTYFNYEAQPDKSGLPSDRFSAERPEGSISTLTIQRTEQRDSAMYRCASSLPGPSGANVLTFGAGSRLTVL.

The chain is built from TRBV10-3 and TRBJ2-7; D is undetermined. Between the trimmed V and J ends, which lost 8 bases and 4 bases, there was a span of 15 bases. Per germline, CDR1 ENHRY and CDR2 SYGVKD. This CDR3 region has 13 residues. The CDR3 region is CAISVGPGYEQYF. CDR3 in DNA: TGTGCCATCTCGGTTGGACCCGGATACGAGCAGTACTTC.

This chain links TRBV11-3 with TRBJ1-1; no definite D call. CDR3 size: 11 residues. The V end was cut by 2 bases, the J end by 6 bases, with 4 bases between. Germline V gene data show CDR1 as SGHNT and CDR2 as YENEEA. The CDR3: CASSLRSEAFF. Here the CDR3 DNA reads TGTGCCAGCAGCTTAAGGTCTGAAGCTTTCTTT.

The chain combines TRBV5-1 with TRBJ1-2; no clear D gene. There are 16 residues in the CDR3. CDR1 and CDR2 (germline): SGHRS, YFSETQ. Trimming removed 4 bases at V and 4 bases at J, with 20 bases between. This chain's CDR3 is CASSTGTRAPGYGYTF. The CDR3 nucleotides are TGCGCCAGCAGCACCGGAACCCGGGCCCCGGGCTATGGCTACACCTTC.

The rearrangement links TRBV6-1 to TRBJ2-1, with D unresolved. Trimming left V 6 bases short and J 0 bases short, with 12 bases between. CDR1 is MNHNS and CDR2 is SASEGT in the germline V gene. This CDR3 region has 15 residues. As DNA, the CDR3 is TGTGCCAGCAGCTCTAGAAGAGCCTCCTACAATGAGCAGTTCTTC. Its translation: CASSSRRASYNEQFF.

The chain combines TRBV28 with TRBJ2-2; D remains unclear. V was pared by 3 bases and J by 6 bases, with 11 bases between. CDR3 size: 14 residues. CDR1 is MDHEN and CDR2 is SYDVKM in the germline V gene. CDR3 DNA sequence: TGTGCCAGCAGTTTCCAGGTTTCAGCCGGGGAGCTGTTTTTT. Translated, it gives CASSFQVSAGELFF.

The chain employs TRBV4-2 and TRBJ1-1, with D unresolved. V lost 5 bases and J lost 1, with 14 bases in between. CDR3 length: 15 amino acids. Germline V gene lookup returns CDR1 LGHNA and CDR2 YNFKEQ. As DNA, the CDR3 is TGTGCCAGCAGCACGTCCAAAGCGGGGAACACTGAAGCTTTCTTT. Translating it yields CASSTSKAGNTEAFF.

This chain uses TRBV6-1 with TRBJ2-5, with a possible D match to TRBD1 (6 bases). CDR1 MNHNS and CDR2 SASEGT come from the germline V gene. CDR3 length equals 13 residues. Deletions cut 7 bases from V and 1 base from J, with 10 bases between. The CDR3 protein is CASIGRGQETQYF. The DNA for the CDR3 is TGTGCCAGCATCGGCAGGGGCCAAGAGACCCAGTACTTC.

The genes are TRBV5-1 and TRBJ2-3; D unresolved. The CDR3 contains 14 residues. Germline CDR1 SGHRS, CDR2 YFSETQ. Trimming pared 2 bases from V and 2 bases from J, leaving 9 bases between. The CDR3 DNA sequence: TGCGCCAGCAGCTTTGGATTCTACACAGATACGCAGTATTTT. It yields the protein CASSFGFYTDTQYF.

The gene calls are TRBV7-7 and TRBJ1-5; weak D call: TRBD1 (6 bases). The CDR3 has 16 residues. Germline lookup yields CDR1 SSHAT and CDR2 FNYEAQ (reference sequence). V dropped 5 bases and J dropped 0 bases, with 14 bases sitting between them. Here the CDR3 DNA reads TGTGCCAGCAGCCACGACAGGAGAATTAGCAATCAGCCCCAGCATTTT. Translated, it gives CASSHDRRISNQPQHF. Together with reference TRBV7-7 and TRBJ1-5, the CDR3 gives the full variable domain: GAGVSQSPRYKVTKRGQDVTLRCDPISSHATLYWYQQALGQGPEFLTYFNYEAQPDKSGLPSDRFSAERPEGSISTLTIQRTEQRDSAMYRCASSHDRRISNQPQHFGDGTRLSIL.

In the case of this clone: Other DNA sequences in this specimen translate into the identical CDR3. The chain is built from TRBV14 and TRBJ2-1, with TRBD2 identical over 11 bases. The CDR3 length is 15 residues. Germline V gene sequence: CDR1 SGHDN, CDR2 FVKESK. After removal of 1 base from V and 5 bases from J, the junction contained 1 base not matched to a gene. CDR3 in amino acids: CASSQGLAGNNEQFF. DNA of the CDR3: TGTGCCAGCAGCCAAGGACTAGCGGGGAACAATGAGCAGTTCTTC.

V is TRBV2 and J is TRBJ2-4; D remains ambiguous. Trimming removed 8 bases at V and 8 bases at J, with 19 bases between. Germline V gene data show CDR1 as SNHLY and CDR2 as FYNNEI. This CDR3 has 14 residues. This chain's CDR3 is CASRQKGSGDIQYF. CDR3 DNA: TGTGCCAGCCGGCAAAAAGGGTCTGGGGACATTCAGTACTTC.

The rearrangement links TRBV11-1 to TRBJ2-7; D is unclear. The germline V and J ends were trimmed by 0 bases and 4 bases, with 10 bases remaining between them. The CDR3 runs 14 residues. CDR1 and CDR2 (germline): SGHAT, FQDESV (reference sequence). The CDR3 spells CASSLAGSGYEQYF. For the CDR3, the DNA is TGTGCCAGCAGCTTAGCGGGGTCGGGTTACGAGCAGTACTTC.

The chain couples TRBV6-1 to TRBJ1-2; no firm D call. V lost 8 bases, J lost 5 bases, and 12 bases lay in between. Germline V gives CDR1 MNHNS, CDR2 SASEGT. This CDR3 spans 12 amino acids. CDR3: CASGGEWYGYTF. In DNA form, the CDR3 reads TGTGCCAGCGGCGGGGAGTGGTATGGCTACACCTTC.

The J gene is TRBJ2-5, the V gene TRBV27, with D uncertain. The CDR3 totals 13 residues. The germline V gene has CDR1 MNHEY and CDR2 SMNVEV (reference sequence). V was trimmed by 0 bases and J by 4 bases, leaving 6 bases between them. CDR3 DNA sequence: TGTGCCAGCAGTTTATCCCCGGGAGAGACCCAGTACTTC. This translates into CASSLSPGETQYF.

The chain combines TRBV7-9 with TRBJ2-3; possibly TRBD1 for D (5 bases). Trimming pared 2 bases from V and 0 bases from J, leaving 15 bases between. Germline CDR1 is SEHNR and CDR2 is FQNEAQ (reference sequence). The CDR3 is made up of 17 amino acids. CDR3 DNA sequence: TGTGCCAGCAGCTTATCGAAGGGGATTACTAGCACAGATACGCAGTATTTT. This gives the protein CASSLSKGITSTDTQYF.

There are a few counts of this clone. This chain links TRBV9 with TRBJ1-1; D is undetermined. Germline CDR1 reads SGDLS; CDR2 reads YYNGEE. This CDR3 is 15 amino acids long. V lost 0 bases, J lost 6 bases, and 15 bases lay in between. The CDR3 sequence is CASSVEGAGRSEAFF. The CDR3 DNA sequence: TGTGCCAGCAGCGTAGAAGGAGCCGGGCGATCTGAAGCTTTCTTT.

V usage is TRBV7-8 and J usage is TRBJ2-1; D possibly corresponds to TRBD2 (6 bases). Trimming stripped 5 bases from V and 4 bases from J, with 15 bases between. The CDR3 is made up of 15 amino acids. From germline, CDR1 is SGHVS and CDR2 FQNEAQ. In DNA form, the CDR3 reads TGTGCCAGCAGCCCCGGGCGGGACCGGTACAATGAGCAGTTCTTC. Residues: CASSPGRDRYNEQFF.

The chain uses TRBV5-1 and TRBJ2-5; D may be TRBD1 or TRBD2 (5 bases each). This CDR3 has 14 amino acids. Trimming removed 0 bases from V and 1 base from J, with 7 bases in between. Germline V gives CDR1 SGHRS, CDR2 YFSETQ. The CDR3 sequence: CASSLEGSQETQYF. CDR3 sequence (DNA): TGCGCCAGCAGCTTGGAGGGGAGCCAAGAGACCCAGTACTTC.

The chain employs TRBV6-1 and TRBJ2-3; maybe TRBD1 (5 bases). CDR1 MNHNS and CDR2 SASEGT come from the germline V gene. The CDR3 length is 13 residues. Trimming took off 2 bases at V and 6 bases at J, with 9 bases between the two ends. CDR3 amino acids: CASSETPGDTQYF. The CDR3 region has the DNA TGTGCCAGCAGTGAAACCCCAGGGGATACGCAGTATTTT.

CDR3 sequence reads: CASSLDPRGSRQETQYF. For the CDR3, the DNA is TGCGCCAGCAGCTTGGACCCCCGAGGCAGCCGTCAAGAGACCCAGTACTTC. This chain links TRBV5-1 with TRBJ2-5; D not certain. V was cut by 0 bases and J by 2 bases, with 17 bases left in between. Germline assignment: CDR1 SGHRS and CDR2 YFSETQ. This CDR3 has 17 amino acids. Filled out from reference TRBV5-1 and TRBJ2-5, the complete variable domain reads KAGVTQTPRYLIKTRGQQVTLSCSPISGHRSVSWYQQTPGQGLQFLFEYFSETQRNKGNFPGRFSGRQFSNSRSEMNVSTLELGDSALYLCASSLDPRGSRQETQYFGPGTRLLVL.

This clone appeared a single time. J is TRBJ2-5 and V is TRBV9, with TRBD1 identical over 9 bases. The germline V gene has CDR1 SGDLS and CDR2 YYNGEE. J lost 6 bases, V lost 7 bases, and 13 bases had no gene match. The CDR3 sequence is 15 residues long. CDR3 sequence: CASAFAGTGLQTQYF. CDR3 nucleotide sequence: TGTGCCAGCGCTTTCGCCGGGACAGGGCTACAGACCCAGTACTTC. Combining the CDR3 with reference TRBV9 and TRBJ2-5 gives the whole variable domain DSGVTQTPKHLITATGQRVTLRCSPRSGDLSVYWYQQSLDQGLQFLIQYYNGEERAKGNILERFSAQQFPDLHSELNLSSLELGDSALYFCASAFAGTGLQTQYFGPGTRLLVL.